The sequence of this T cell receptor beta chain was determined in a study of T cell clones after liver transplantation. Study in general: TCRbeta sequencing after a pre-transplant mixed lymphocyte reaction identified graft-donor-reactive clones, later tracked in post-transplant blood. Apart from three HCV-positive recipients, transplants were for non-autoimmune, non-viral reasons. Until 12-24 months post-transplant, subjects got standard immunosuppression and no induction. Overall study findings and caveats: A larger donor-reactive than third-party decline suggested partial antigen-specific deletion.

Assay used: immunoSEQ multiplex PCR; TCRdb lists only in-frame clones, some missing. The sample consists of fewer than 70,000 clones, roughly two thirds of them appearing once. This clone was counted between two and nine times. Its antigen is still unknown. The CDR3 is made up of 15 amino acids. V was clipped by 0 bases and J by 5 bases; unmatched bases: 5. CDR1 is SGHRS and CDR2 is YFSETQ in the germline V gene. The source was CD4+ T cells from blood, collected before liver transplant. This sequence joins TRBV5-1 and TRBJ2-7; 10 bases are shared with TRBD1. The TCR sequence derives from a human donor who received a liver transplant. Here the CDR3 DNA reads TGCGCCAGCAGCTTGGGGACAGGGGGTAAAGACGAGCAGTACTTC. Translated, it gives CASSLGTGGKDEQYF.